Sequencing of this T cell receptor (beta chain) was carried out in a study of shared clonotypes between healthy human individuals. The CDR3 sequence is 15 residues long. Between the trimmed V and J ends, which lost 7 bases and 3 bases, there was a span of 19 bases. Per germline, CDR1 MGHDK and CDR2 SYGVNS. Original processing methods: ImmunoSEQ supplied junction-only sequences lacking quality scores, so filtering was different. Some clones are missing from TCRdb's copy, which holds only in-frame ones; the method was immunoSEQ multiplex PCR. V and J calls and clone size are copied from that table; D and trimming were computed from the DNA. The sample consists of 600,000 to 750,000 clones, around 72% of them appearing once.

The sample consisted of memory CD4+ T cells sorted from blood. The subset is: CD45RA-negative fraction. The receptor was isolated from a woman in her thirties in good health. The gene calls are TRBV25-1 and TRBJ2-7, with D perhaps matching TRBD1 (5 bases). In DNA, the CDR3 is TGTGCCAGCAACTCCCAGGATTCCCAGGGCTACGAGCAGTACTTC. It translates to CASNSQDSQGYEQYF.